Below, 27 T cell receptor beta chains from the same sample are listed, as sequenced in a study of vaccination effects on CD4 cells after COVID-19 (dated by TCRdb to 2022 to 2024). The ViraFEST assay stimulated PBMC with viral peptide pools and then used TCR sequencing to identify antigen-specific CD4+ T cell clonotypes by expansion. After more than 9 days of culture, CD4+ T cells were isolated with the EasySep CD4+ T cell isolation kit. None of the healthy vaccine recipients had a prior SARS-CoV-2 infection, which was confirmed by nucleocapsid antibody tests that came back negative both before and after vaccination. These TCRs are of unknown antigen specificity. Library construction relied on the immunoSEQ multiplex PCR assay. The clones in this table, taken by TCRdb from immuneACCESS, are in-frame only. Not every clone is retained; where verified, under half of the shortfall comes from an unresolved V gene, and the cause of the rest is unknown. The sample includes 40,000 to 45,000 clones, with around 70% observed a single time. The ten largest make up approximately 25% of the sample.

Sequenced material: CD4+ T cells from PBMCs cultured with HCoV-OC43 spike peptides, taken before COVID-19 vaccination. What this sample's cell subset or site label stands for: HCoV-OC43 spike overlapping peptide pool stimulation. The source of these receptors is a human donor who received a COVID-19 vaccine.

This rearrangement joins TRBV19 to TRBJ1-1; 7 bases map to TRBD1. The CDR3 contains 17 residues. J was trimmed by 4 bases and V by 4 bases; bases with no gene match: 15. Germline lookup yields CDR1 LNHDA and CDR2 SQIVND (reference sequence). The CDR3 protein is CASSSPGQPRNPTEAFF. For the CDR3, the DNA is TGTGCCAGTAGTAGTCCGGGACAGCCGCGTAACCCCACTGAAGCTTTCTTT.

The table lists this clone with a few counts. V and J are TRBV6-5 and TRBJ2-2; D is undetermined. CDR3 length: 14 residues. V was clipped by 5 bases and J by 5 bases, with 12 bases between them. Germline CDR1 and CDR2: MNHEY and SVGAGI. CDR3 in amino acids: CASSPRFTTGELFF. The CDR3 DNA reads TGTGCCAGCAGTCCGCGGTTTACTACCGGGGAGCTGTTTTTT.

The V gene is TRBV19, the J gene TRBJ2-1, with 8 positions matching TRBD2. The J segment lost 12 bases and the V segment lost 10 bases, leaving 17 bases of the junction unmatched. The CDR3 is 14 amino acids. Per the germline V gene, CDR1 is LNHDA and CDR2 is SQIVND (reference sequence). The CDR3 DNA sequence: TGTGCCACCAGACCAGCGGGAGTCGGTGGGGGGCAGTTCTTC. Translating gives CATRPAGVGGGQFF. Based on the CDR3 plus reference TRBV19 and TRBJ2-1, the full variable domain is DGGITQSPKYLFRKEGQNVTLSCEQNLNHDAMYWYRQDPGQGLRLIYYSQIVNDFQKGDIAEGYSVSREKKESFPLTVTSAQKNPTAFYLCATRPAGVGGGQFFGPGTRLTVL.

The rearrangement links TRBV3-1 (or the pseudogene TRBV3-2) to TRBJ2-2, with TRBD1 as a possible D gene (5 bases). Germline V gene data show CDR1 as LGHDT and CDR2 as YNNKEL (reference sequence). The CDR3 sequence is 15 residues long. Trimming shortened V by 0 bases and J by 6 bases, and 11 bases separated the two germline ends. CDR3 protein: CASSQDLGVAGELFF. In nucleotides, the CDR3 is TGTGCCAGCAGCCAAGATTTAGGGGTGGCCGGGGAGCTGTTTTTT.

The rearrangement uses TRBV30 and TRBJ1-2, with a possible D match to TRBD1 (6 bases). The V end was cut by 5 bases, the J end by 4 bases, with 17 bases between. Germline V CDR1 and CDR2: GTSNPN, SVGIG (reference sequence). The length of the CDR3 is 14 residues. The CDR3 protein is CAWAVQGRGYGYTF. CDR3 DNA: TGTGCCTGGGCTGTACAGGGTCGGGGCTATGGCTACACCTTC.

The chain links TRBV6-2 or TRBV6-3 to TRBJ2-1, with D perhaps being TRBD1 or TRBD2 (5 bases each). Trimming stripped 4 bases from V and 2 bases from J, with 12 bases between. CDR1 MNHEY and CDR2 SVGEGT come from the germline V gene. CDR3 length equals 15 residues. CDR3: CASSFGTQAYNEQFF. The CDR3 nucleotides read TGTGCCAGCAGTTTCGGGACCCAGGCCTACAATGAGCAGTTCTTC.

The V call is TRBV6-1, the J call TRBJ1-2; TRBD1 aligns across 8 bases. The J segment lost 4 bases and the V segment lost 1 base, leaving 8 bases of the junction unmatched. Germline V gene sequence: CDR1 MNHNS, CDR2 SASEGT. The CDR3 runs to 16 residues. In nucleotides, the CDR3 is TGTGCCAGCAGTGAAGGGGAACAGGGGGTCGTCTATGGCTACACCTTC. Its protein is CASSEGEQGVVYGYTF.

CDR3 region: CASSSQGSTDTQYF. The CDR3 nucleotides are TGTGCCAGCAGCTCCCAGGGGAGCACAGATACGCAGTATTTT. V and J are TRBV5-6 and TRBJ2-3; D possibly corresponds to TRBD1 (6 bases). The CDR3 length is 14 residues. Trimming took off 3 bases at V and 0 bases at J, with 8 bases between the two ends. The germline CDR1 and CDR2 sequences are SGHDT and YYEEEE.

The J gene is TRBJ2-5, the V gene TRBV12-3 or TRBV12-4, with TRBD2 as a possible D gene (6 bases). Trimming left V 5 bases short and J 5 bases short, with 12 bases between. This CDR3 spans 13 amino acids. The CDR3 region is CASSTRGEETQYF. The CDR3 bases are TGTGCCAGCAGTACCCGCGGGGAGGAGACCCAGTACTTC.

This rearrangement joins TRBV6-5 to TRBJ1-6; 9 bases line up with TRBD1. Looked up from germline, CDR1 is MNHEY and CDR2 is SVGAGI. The V gene end was trimmed by 1 base and the J gene end by 9 bases; junction bases not matched to a gene: 1. CDR3 length equals 14 residues. CDR3 in amino acids: CASSYWTGVSPLHF. CDR3 nucleotide sequence: TGTGCCAGCAGTTACTGGACAGGGGTTTCACCCCTCCACTTT.

The J gene is TRBJ2-1, the V gene TRBV4-2; tentatively, D is TRBD1 (6 bases). V lost 4 bases, J lost 6 bases, and 13 bases lay in between. The CDR3 consists of 14 residues. Germline CDR1 and CDR2: LGHNA and YNFKEQ. The CDR3 sequence: CASSLPDRPNEQFF. The CDR3, as DNA: TGTGCCAGCAGCCTTCCGGACAGACCCAATGAGCAGTTCTTC.

The chain combines TRBV27 with TRBJ2-7; weak D call: TRBD1 (7 bases). The CDR3 has 15 residues. The germline V and J ends were trimmed by 8 bases and 6 bases, with 23 bases remaining between them. Per germline, CDR1 MNHEY and CDR2 SMNVEV (reference sequence). CDR3 in DNA: TGTGCCAGCCGGACCCGACAGGGAGGTAGTGGCGAGCAGTACTTC. This sequence encodes CASRTRQGGSGEQYF.

The genes are TRBV7-3 and TRBJ1-5, with no clear D. Trimming left V 4 bases short and J 6 bases short, with 10 bases between. Per germline, CDR1 SGHTA and CDR2 FQGTGA. This CDR3 has 13 amino acids. In nucleotides, the CDR3 is TGTGCCAGCAGCTCCCTTGAGGGTCAGCCCCAGCATTTT. This sequence encodes CASSSLEGQPQHF. Full variable domain (outside the CDR3, taken from reference TRBV7-3 and TRBJ1-5): GAGVSQTPSNKVTEKGKYVELRCDPISGHTALYWYRQSLGQGPEFLIYFQGTGAADDSGLPNDRFFAVRPEGSVSTLKIQRTERGDSAVYLCASSSLEGQPQHFGDGTRLSIL.

There are a few counts of this clone. The chain links TRBV7-3 to TRBJ1-1; possible D gene TRBD1, 5 bases. The V gene lost 1 base and the J gene lost 2 bases, with 8 bases spanning the gap. The CDR3 is 14 residues long. Germline assignment: CDR1 SGHTA and CDR2 FQGTGA. The CDR3 reads CASSLMGLNTEAFF. The DNA of the CDR3 is TGTGCCAGCAGCTTAATGGGGCTAAACACTGAAGCTTTCTTT.

The chain has TRBV18 and TRBJ2-1; D is ambiguous. CDR3 length equals 13 residues. The germline CDR1 and CDR2 sequences are KGHSH and LQKENI. Trimming cost V 6 bases and J 7 bases, with 13 bases left between them. Here the CDR3 reads CASSSPNLNEQFF. The CDR3 nucleotides read TGTGCCAGCTCGAGTCCTAATTTGAATGAGCAGTTCTTC.

The CDR3 DNA is TGTGCCAGCAGTTCCTTGGGGACAGGGGATGGCTACACCTTC. Its protein product is CASSSLGTGDGYTF. The chain recombines TRBV28 with TRBJ1-2, with 10 positions matching TRBD1. Germline V gene sequence: CDR1 MDHEN, CDR2 SYDVKM. Trimming at V came to 4 bases and at J to 6 bases, leaving 5 bases not matched to a gene. The CDR3 has 14 residues.

The chain recombines TRBV4-2 with TRBJ2-1, with TRBD2 as a possible D gene (6 bases). V was cut by 1 base and J by 5 bases, with 9 bases left in between. The CDR3 runs to 14 residues. From germline, CDR1 is LGHNA and CDR2 YNFKEQ. CDR3 loop: CASSQVAENNEQFF. CDR3 nucleotides: TGTGCCAGCAGCCAAGTAGCGGAAAACAATGAGCAGTTCTTC.

V and J are TRBV7-2 and TRBJ2-3; 9 bases line up with TRBD2. Looked up from germline, CDR1 is SGHTA and CDR2 is FQGNSA. This CDR3 comprises 16 residues. V lost 2 bases and J lost 6; bases outside the gene matches: 9. The CDR3 loop reads CASSLRISGGGDTQYF. CDR3 coding DNA: TGTGCCAGCAGCTTAAGAATTAGCGGGGGAGGGGATACGCAGTATTTT.

This clone was recorded a few times. The chain recombines TRBV6-5 with TRBJ1-6; no clear D gene. The CDR3 covers 14 residues. V dropped 8 bases and J dropped 5 bases, with 13 bases sitting between them. Per germline, CDR1 MNHEY and CDR2 SVGAGI. CDR3 in amino acids: CASRPRADNSPLHF. As DNA, the CDR3 is TGTGCCAGCCGGCCGAGGGCCGATAATTCACCCCTCCACTTT.

This clone has more than one count but fewer than ten. The rearrangement uses TRBV30 and TRBJ1-6, with D hard to call. Germline loops: CDR1 GTSNPN, CDR2 SVGIG (reference sequence). This CDR3 spans 15 amino acids. Trimming cost V 0 bases and J 9 bases, with 15 bases left between them. The CDR3 region has the DNA TGTGCCTGGAGTGTAGGGAACAGTTACACTTCACCCCTCCACTTT. Translated, it gives CAWSVGNSYTSPLHF. Full variable domain (remainder filled in from reference TRBV30 and TRBJ1-6): SQTIHQWPATLVQPVGSPLSLECTVEGTSNPNLYWYRQAAGRGLQLLFYSVGIGQISSEVPQNLSASRPQDRQFILSSKKLLLSDSGFYLCAWSVGNSYTSPLHFGNGTRLTVT.

V gene TRBV21-1 combines with J gene TRBJ1-1. TRBV21-1 is a known pseudogene. The CDR3 consists of 15 residues. The CDR3 DNA reads as TGTGCCAGCAGCAAAGTTTGGTTTCGACGCACTGAAGCTTTCTTT. This gives the protein CASSKVWFRRTEAFF.

The chain is built from TRBV7-2 and TRBJ1-5; 8 nucleotides match TRBD1. The CDR3 consists of 16 residues. Germline assignment: CDR1 SGHTA and CDR2 FQGNSA. V shed 4 bases and J 6 bases; nucleotides not matched to a gene: 11. CDR3 sequence (DNA): TGTGCCAGCAGCTCCCAGGGGGCGACAGGGAGTCAGCCCCAGCATTTT. It is translated as CASSSQGATGSQPQHF.

The genes are TRBV12-5 and TRBJ2-7; the match to TRBD1 covers 8 bases. This CDR3 is 13 amino acids long. The germline gives CDR1 LGHNT, CDR2 FRNRAP. V lost 4 bases and J lost 6; bases outside the gene matches: 5. CDR3 nucleotide sequence: TGTGCTAGTGGTTCGGGACAGGTGGGCGAGCAGTACTTC. It encodes CASGSGQVGEQYF.

V is TRBV5-1 and J is TRBJ2-6; 14 nucleotides align to TRBD2. Trimming at V came to 4 bases and at J to 0 bases, leaving 3 bases not matched to a gene. The CDR3 covers 18 residues. Germline V CDR1 and CDR2: SGHRS, YFSETQ. The CDR3 is CASSQGLAGGSGANVLTF. The CDR3 coding sequence is TGCGCCAGCAGCCAAGGACTAGCGGGGGGCTCTGGGGCCAACGTCCTGACTTTC.

This chain links TRBV7-2 with TRBJ2-3; 7 bases map to TRBD2. Germline lookup yields CDR1 SGHTA and CDR2 FQGNSA. This CDR3 is built from 15 residues. Losses at the gene ends were 5 bases for V and 4 bases for J; bases not matched to a gene: 9. The DNA of the CDR3 is TGTGCCAGCAGCCCCCTGGGACTACCGGCAGATACGCAGTATTTT. Amino acids: CASSPLGLPADTQYF.

This chain joins TRBV3-1 (or the pseudogene TRBV3-2) and TRBJ2-7; tentatively, D is TRBD2 (5 bases). Trimming took 3 bases from V and 2 from J, leaving 14 bases between them. The CDR3 loop spans 15 amino acids. Germline V gives CDR1 LGHDT, CDR2 YNNKEL (reference sequence). Here the CDR3 DNA reads TGTGCCAGCAGCCAGGCTTTGGGCGGGCCCTACGAGCAGTACTTC. Its protein product is CASSQALGGPYEQYF.

J is TRBJ1-5 and V is TRBV7-8; tentatively, D is TRBD1 (5 bases). V lost 2 bases and J 0 bases, leaving 11 bases between the germline ends. The germline V gene has CDR1 SGHVS and CDR2 FQNEAQ. This CDR3 contains 16 residues. The CDR3 protein is CASSLRGGHSNQPQHF. In DNA form, the CDR3 reads TGTGCCAGCAGCTTAAGGGGCGGTCATAGCAATCAGCCCCAGCATTTT.